Following are 21 T cell receptor beta chains from one sample sequenced in a study of vaccination and CD4 T cells after COVID-19 (dated by TCRdb to between 2021 and 2022). The library was built by means of PCR. Sequenced on an Illumina iSeq 100. DNA from cultured CD4+ T cells was subjected to TCR sequencing with the Oncomine TCR Beta short-read assay at the Johns Hopkins FTIC core. Genomic DNA was extracted from the cultured CD4+ T cells with the QIAamp micro DNA kit. The public reads were quality trimmed at Q25 with fastp and then assembled into clones with MiXCR by TCRdb, keeping productive beta chains. Duplicate CDR3 protein sequences are folded into a single record with the most common DNA and genes. The sample records some 8,000 distinct CDR3 sequences, 38% of which are singletons. The top ten clones comprise roughly a quarter of the sample. Read against the paper, the sample's treatment or condition label means: approximately nine-day PBMC culture with coronavirus spike peptide pools or control peptides (ViraFEST assay). CD4+ T cells from unexposed donors were collected before the COVID-19 pandemic (2011-2018).

No antigens are known for them. The source material was CD4+ T cells from blood, cultured in vitro. These receptors were obtained from a human donor in good health.

This clonotype was seen just once. The chain employs TRBV11-2 and TRBJ1-3; D is possibly TRBD1 (5 bases). CDR1 is SGHAT, CDR2 FQNNGV, per germline. The V end lost 5 bases, the J end lost 0 bases, and 14 bases lay between the germline ends. The CDR3 has 16 residues. CDR3 loop: CASSPRAGTSGNTIYF. CDR3 nucleotides: TGTGCCAGCAGCCCTCGTGCAGGGACCTCTGGAAACACCATATATTTT.

The rearrangement links TRBV6-1 to TRBJ1-6, with a weak D call TRBD1 (6 bases). The CDR3 is 15 amino acids. Deletions cut 3 bases from V and 9 bases from J, with 15 bases between. CDR1 is MNHNS, CDR2 SASEGT, per germline. CDR3 region: CASSDVHRAASPLHF. CDR3 DNA: TGTGCCAGCAGTGATGTGCACAGGGCGGCTTCACCCCTCCACTTT.

This clonotype was picked up a small number of times. The rearrangement joins TRBV6-1 to TRBJ2-3; D is unclear. CDR3 length: 13 residues. CDR1 and CDR2 from the germline V gene are MNHNS and SASEGT. V lost 3 bases and J lost 5, with 9 bases in between. The CDR3 DNA reads as TGTGCCAGCAGTGAGGCGTCAGAAGATACGCAGTATTTT. This encodes CASSEASEDTQYF.

The gene calls are TRBV4-3 and TRBJ2-5, with 9 bases fitting TRBD2. CDR3 length: 13 amino acids. Losses at the gene ends were 5 bases for V and 5 bases for J; bases not matched to a gene: 3. Germline V gives CDR1 LGHNA, CDR2 YSLEER. The CDR3 sequence: CASSYTSGETQYF. Here the CDR3 DNA reads TGCGCCAGCAGCTATACTAGCGGGGAGACCCAGTACTTC.

The J gene is TRBJ2-7, the V gene TRBV5-4; TRBD1 is a possible D gene (6 bases). The V and J ends lost 1 base and 0 bases respectively, with 11 bases between them. Germline CDR1 SGHNT, CDR2 YYREEE (reference sequence). The CDR3 covers 15 residues. CDR3 in amino acids: CASSLIRGSSYEQYF. The CDR3 DNA follows: TGTGCCAGCAGCTTGATAAGGGGGAGCTCCTACGAGCAGTACTTC.

This clonotype was seen a few times. The chain is built from TRBV7-6 and TRBJ2-5; possibly TRBD2 for D (6 bases). Between the trimmed V and J ends, which lost 1 base and 1 base, there was a span of 13 bases. Germline V gives CDR1 SGHVS, CDR2 FNYEAQ. The CDR3 has 16 residues. CDR3 bases: TGTGCCAGCAGCTTAGAGGAGGGCTTCGGCCAAGAGACCCAGTACTTC. It translates to CASSLEEGFGQETQYF.

This sequence joins TRBV5-4 and TRBJ1-1; D gene unclear. Germline CDR1 is SGHNT and CDR2 is YYREEE (reference sequence). V lost 1 base and J 6 bases, leaving 7 bases between the germline ends. CDR3 length: 12 amino acids. The CDR3 DNA follows: TGTGCCAGCAGCTTGTGGGTCTCTGAAGCTTTCTTT. Translated: CASSLWVSEAFF.

CDR3 in amino acids: CASRMTGMGQETQYF. The CDR3, as DNA: TGTGCCAGCAGGATGACGGGGATGGGGCAAGAGACCCAGTACTTC. V and J are TRBV12-3 or TRBV12-4 and TRBJ2-5, with a weak D call TRBD2 (5 bases). The CDR3 is 15 residues long. Deletions cut 6 bases from V and 2 bases from J, with 16 bases between.

The chain uses TRBV7-2 and TRBJ2-7; D remains ambiguous. The CDR3 has 11 amino acids. The V end was cut by 5 bases, the J end by 2 bases, with 4 bases between. The germline V gene has CDR1 SGHTA and CDR2 FQGNSA. The CDR3 coding sequence is TGTGCCAGCAGCATTACCTACGAGCAGTACTTC. It is translated as CASSITYEQYF.

This chain links TRBV7-2 with TRBJ2-5, with 9 bases fitting TRBD2. V shed 4 bases, J shed 6 bases, and the junction held 6 bases outside the gene matches. The CDR3 contains 14 residues. The V gene's germline CDR1 is SGHTA and CDR2 FQGNSA. CDR3 region: CASSSRTSAKTQYF. The CDR3 DNA sequence: TGTGCCAGCAGCTCTAGGACTAGCGCCAAGACCCAGTACTTC.

This clonotype was observed a few times. The V gene is TRBV2, the J gene TRBJ2-1, with 7 bases matching TRBD2. The CDR3 totals 15 residues. The ends lost 6 bases at V and 6 bases at J; junction bases unmatched: 11. CDR1 SNHLY and CDR2 FYNNEI come from the germline V gene. CDR3 region: CASSQRASGINEQFF. The CDR3 bases are TGTGCCAGCAGCCAAAGGGCTAGCGGCATCAATGAGCAGTTCTTC.

The sample holds a few counts of this clonotype. V usage is TRBV6-1 and J usage is TRBJ1-5; 7 bases are a match to TRBD1. CDR3 size: 20 residues. Germline V gene lookup returns CDR1 MNHNS and CDR2 SASEGT. After removal of 6 bases from V and 0 bases from J, the junction contained 20 bases not matched to a gene. CDR3 nucleotides: TGTGCCAGCAGCCCCAAAGTAGACCGGGACAGCCGCTATAGCAATCAGCCCCAGCATTTT. Its protein is CASSPKVDRDSRYSNQPQHF.

This chain joins TRBV10-1 and TRBJ1-5; 9 nucleotides match TRBD1. The CDR3 is 15 amino acids. J was trimmed by 9 bases and V by 6 bases; bases with no gene match: 12. Germline CDR1 and CDR2: WNHNN and SYGVQD (reference sequence). The DNA for the CDR3 is TGCGCCAGCAGAGAGGGACAGACAGGGGGAGGGCCCCAGCATTTT. Translated: CASREGQTGGGPQHF.

This clonotype was counted only a few times. This chain links TRBV6-1 with TRBJ2-5; no definite D call. The length of the CDR3 is 11 residues. The V gene's germline CDR1 is MNHNS and CDR2 SASEGT. V was trimmed by 6 bases and J by 1 base, leaving 3 bases between them. The CDR3 sequence: CASSFQETQYF. The DNA for the CDR3 is TGTGCCAGCAGCTTCCAAGAGACCCAGTACTTC.

This clonotype was counted only a few times. The rearrangement joins TRBV6-5 to TRBJ1-5; D unclear. The CDR3 contains 13 residues. Germline CDR1 MNHEY, CDR2 SVGAGI. Trimming took 0 bases from V and 5 from J, leaving 5 bases between them. In DNA form, the CDR3 reads TGTGCCAGCAGTTACTCGGGCCATCAGCCCCAGCATTTT. It is translated as CASSYSGHQPQHF.

V gene TRBV18 combines with J gene TRBJ2-3, with a weak D call TRBD2 (6 bases). CDR3 length: 16 residues. V was trimmed by 2 bases and J by 2 bases, leaving 14 bases between them. Looked up from germline, CDR1 is KGHSH and CDR2 is LQKENI. CDR3 residues: CASSPWPKRVTDTQYF. As DNA, the CDR3 is TGTGCCAGCTCACCATGGCCCAAGCGGGTCACAGATACGCAGTATTTT.

The chain uses TRBV7-9 and TRBJ2-2, with D hard to call. Germline assignment: CDR1 SEHNR and CDR2 FQNEAQ (reference sequence). The CDR3 totals 14 residues. V was shortened by 0 bases and J by 4 bases, with 6 bases between the two germline ends. The CDR3 sequence: CASSLARTTGELFF. CDR3 DNA sequence: TGTGCCAGCAGCTTAGCGAGGACCACCGGGGAGCTGTTTTTT.

The V gene is TRBV6-1, the J gene TRBJ1-1; D remains ambiguous. Germline CDR1 is MNHNS and CDR2 is SASEGT. Trimming took off 7 bases at V and 4 bases at J, with 10 bases between the two ends. The CDR3 totals 12 residues. The CDR3 is CASKSGLTEAFF. In DNA form, the CDR3 reads TGTGCCAGCAAAAGTGGGCTCACTGAAGCTTTCTTT.

In this sample, this clonotype turned up a few times. The V and J genes are TRBV7-9 and TRBJ1-1; a weak D match, TRBD1 (5 bases). The length of the CDR3 is 13 residues. Trimming took 5 bases from V and 11 from J, leaving 18 bases between them. Germline CDR1 and CDR2: SEHNR and FQNEAQ (reference sequence). The CDR3 region has the DNA TGTGCCAGCAGCCCCCAGACCGGGACGAGGGCTTTCTTT. Encoded protein: CASSPQTGTRAFF.

By proportion, this clonotype is medium-sized. The chain links TRBV20-1 to TRBJ1-5, with no clear D. The CDR3 is 14 amino acids. Germline lookup yields CDR1 DFQATT and CDR2 SNEGSKA (reference sequence). V gave up 3 bases and J gave up 0 bases, with 9 bases separating them. The CDR3 nucleotides are TGCAGTGCTAGGACCGGGAATAGCAATCAGCCCCAGCATTTT. As protein: CSARTGNSNQPQHF.

V usage is TRBV6-1 and J usage is TRBJ2-2; D possibly corresponds to TRBD2 (5 bases). With 6 bases removed from V and 6 bases from J, the gap between germline ends came to 8 bases. The CDR3 loop spans 12 amino acids. Germline V gives CDR1 MNHNS, CDR2 SASEGT. The CDR3 spells CASRRVAGELFF. The CDR3 nucleotides are TGTGCCAGCAGGAGGGTTGCCGGGGAGCTGTTTTTT.